This T cell receptor beta chain was sequenced in a study of shared clonotypes between healthy human individuals. About the research overall: Each donor's CD8 memory used one plate, CD8 naive two, each CD4 subset three.

CDR1 SGHTS and CDR2 YDEGEE come from the germline V gene. There are 15 residues in the CDR3. The ends lost 5 bases at V and 5 bases at J; junction bases unmatched: 6. Donors included only healthy HIV-negative adults lacking recent acute infections or vaccinations. CD4+ cell separation produced CD45RA+ naive and CD45RA-negative memory subsets. This table comes from immunoSEQ multiplex PCR, and its TCRdb copy is limited to in-frame clones, with some not included. The table shows roughly 1,500,000 clones, with approximately 98.5% occurring only once. Sequenced: naive CD4+ T cells sorted from blood. Indicated subset: CD45RA+ positively selected. The origin of this receptor is a man under 40 in good health. V and J are TRBV5-8 and TRBJ2-5, with 13 bases that match TRBD2. The CDR3 spells CASRRTSGSWETQYF. The CDR3 nucleotides read TGTGCCAGCAGACGGACTAGCGGGAGTTGGGAGACCCAGTACTTC. Filled out from reference TRBV5-8 and TRBJ2-5, the complete variable domain reads EAGVTQSPTHLIKTRGQQATLRCSPISGHTSVYWYQQALGLGLQFLLWYDEGEERNRGNFPPRFSGRQFPNYSSELNVNALELEDSALYLCASRRTSGSWETQYFGPGTRLLVL.